These T cell receptor beta chains were read from a single sample in a study of shared clonotypes between healthy human individuals. Only in-frame clones appear in the TCRdb table, and some are missing; sequencing was by immunoSEQ multiplex PCR. The sample yields fewer than 2.5 million clones, over 85% seen once. The sequencing sample was made of naive CD4+ T cells from PBMCs. The receptors here all came from a man between 18 and 35 years old in good health. Some clones in this sample may be carry-over from other donors' samples. Each CDR3 is given with its conserved first and last residue. D genes are given only for firm matches. Some rows have no size entry. The others give once, few or many, or a class for an expanded clone.

TRBJ1-4	-	-	TRBV5-5	TGTGCCAGCAGCTACCTCCTCGCAAGAGATGAAAAACTGTTTTTT	CASSYLLARDEKLFF
TRBJ1-2	TRBD1	-	TRBV28	TGTGCCAGCAGTCCAGCAGGGGGATTTGGCTACACCTTC	CASSPAGGFGYTF
TRBJ2-2	-	-	TRBV7-3	TGTGCCAGCAGCTTTAATTCGGGGGCGAACACCGGGGAGCTGTTTTTT	CASSFNSGANTGELFF
TRBJ1-1	-	few	TRBV7-9	TGTGCCAGCAGCTTCCAAAACGGGAACACTGAAGCTTTCTTT	CASSFQNGNTEAFF
TRBJ1-4	-	once	TRBV6-8	TGTGCCGGGACCTTATTTGAAAAACTGTTTTTT	CAGTLFEKLFF
TRBJ2-3	-	-	TRBV6-1	TGTGCCAGCAGAAAAGGGGACCGGGGCGATACGCAGTATTTT	CASRKGDRGDTQYF
TRBJ2-7	TRBD1	-	TRBV10-3	TGTGCCATCAGCCCGGGACAGGGCTACGAGCAGTACTTC	CAISPGQGYEQYF
TRBJ1-1	-	-	TRBV25-1	TGTGCCAGCAGCCCAGGACAGAAAAACACTGAAGCTTTCTTT	CASSPGQKNTEAFF
TRBJ2-7	-	-	TRBV7-2	TGTGCCAGCAGCTTAGCGGGGCCCCACAACGAGCAGTACTTC	CASSLAGPHNEQYF
TRBJ1-3	-	-	TRBV29-1	TGCAGCGCCCGACAGGCCTCTGGAAACACCATATATTTT	CSARQASGNTIYF
TRBJ2-3	TRBD1	-	TRBV7-2	TGTGCCAGCAGCTTAGCGGGGACAGGGAATGGAGATACGCAGTATTTT	CASSLAGTGNGDTQYF
TRBJ2-3	-	-	TRBV9	TGTGCCAGCAGGAGGGGGGCGGCCAGGACAGATACGCAGTATTTT	CASRRGAARTDTQYF
TRBJ2-5	-	-	TRBV11-3	TGTGCCAGCAGCCCTAGACCCGGGGCGGACGGAGAGACCCAGTACTTC	CASSPRPGADGETQYF
TRBJ2-2	-	-	TRBV18	TGTGCCAGCTCACCACCGAAGGGAATCACCGGGGAGCTGTTTTTT	CASSPPKGITGELFF
TRBJ1-1	-	few	TRBV20-1	TGCAGTGCTAGACCGGCTACTGAAGCTTTCTTT	CSARPATEAFF
TRBJ1-2	-	-	TRBV28	TGTGCCAGCAGTCCCCGGGGCGAGGTCAACTATGGCTACACCTTC	CASSPRGEVNYGYTF
TRBJ2-3	TRBD2	-	TRBV30	TGTGCCTGGAAAGGTAGTCAACGGGAGGGCAATACAGATACGCAGTATTTT	CAWKGSQREGNTDTQYF
TRBJ1-5	TRBD1	-	TRBV27	TGTGCCAGCAGTCCCGGACAGGGGGTTGGCAATCAGCCCCAGCATTTT	CASSPGQGVGNQPQHF
TRBJ2-2	-	once	TRBV5-1	TGCGCCAGCAGGTTGGGGGGAGCCGCCGGGGAGCTGTTTTTT	CASRLGGAAGELFF
TRBJ2-7	TRBD2	-	TRBV14	TGTGCCAGCAGCCCCACTTCTGGGACTAGCGGACCCTACGAGCAGTACTTC	CASSPTSGTSGPYEQYF
TRBJ2-1	-	-	TRBV5-1	TGCGCCAGCAGCTTGCCTTTATACAATGAGCAGTTCTTC	CASSLPLYNEQFF
TRBJ1-1	-	-	TRBV6-6	TGTGCCAGCAGGGAAGGGGGCACTGAAGCTTTCTTT	CASREGGTEAFF
TRBJ1-4	TRBD1	-	TRBV9	TGTGCCAGCAGCGTAACGGGACAGTCTAATGAAAAACTGTTTTTT	CASSVTGQSNEKLFF
TRBJ1-5	-	-	TRBV19	TGTGCCAGTAGCCGCTCTGGGCGGCAGAATCAGCCCCAGCATTTT	CASSRSGRQNQPQHF
TRBJ1-5	-	-	TRBV5-1	TGCGCCAGCAGCTTGGAATCTAGCAATCAGCCCCAGCATTTT	CASSLESSNQPQHF
TRBJ1-6	-	-	TRBV18	TGTGCCAGCTCACCGGGCCCCAATTTTTCACCCCTCCACTTT	CASSPGPNFSPLHF
TRBJ2-2	-	-	TRBV5-1	TGCGCCAGCAGCTTGGCCCGGTACACCGGGGAGCTGTTTTTT	CASSLARYTGELFF
TRBJ1-2	TRBD1	-	TRBV27	TGTGCCAGCAGGAGACAGGGCCCCTCCGTTTACTATGGCTACACCTTC	CASRRQGPSVYYGYTF
TRBJ2-7	-	-	TRBV7-2	TGTGCCAGCAGCCGGGACTACGAGCAGTACTTC	CASSRDYEQYF
TRBJ1-1	-	-	TRBV14	TGTGCCAGCAGCCAAGCGGATCCAGGTCCCAGAAACACTGAAGCTTTCTTT	CASSQADPGPRNTEAFF
TRBJ2-7	TRBD2	-	TRBV6-5	TGTGCCACACGACCGGCGGGAGGGCCCGAGGAGCAGTACTTC	CATRPAGGPEEQYF
TRBJ2-1	-	once	TRBV28	TGTGCCAGCAGTTTATGGGGGGGGACCGGGACACAGTTCTTC	CASSLWGGTGTQFF
TRBJ1-3	-	-	TRBV5-4	TGTGCCAGCAGCTTGGGCGGTGGGGGGTTCTCTGGAAACACCATATATTTT	CASSLGGGGFSGNTIYF
TRBJ2-1	-	-	TRBV29-1	TGCAGCGTTGAAGGTCTACGGTCCAGCTCCTACAATGAGCAGTTCTTC	CSVEGLRSSSYNEQFF
TRBJ2-3	TRBD2	-	TRBV29-1	TGCAGCGTTGAGCTAGCGGAAACTAGCACAGATACGCAGTATTTT	CSVELAETSTDTQYF
TRBJ1-2	-	-	TRBV6-1	TGTGCCAGCAGTGAAGTATTTAGTGACAGTGGCTATGGCTACACCTTC	CASSEVFSDSGYGYTF
TRBJ2-2	-	-	TRBV6-5	TGTGCCAGCCGTAGTACCGGGGAGCTGTTTTTT	CASRSTGELFF
TRBJ1-1	-	-	TRBV11-2	TGTGCCAGCAGCTTAGATAATTTAGGGGCCCACATGAACACTGAAGCTTTCTTT	CASSLDNLGAHMNTEAFF
TRBJ2-7	TRBD2	-	TRBV6-1	TGTGCCAGCAGTGAAGGACTAGCGGGAGTTTACGAGCAGTACTTC	CASSEGLAGVYEQYF
TRBJ2-3	TRBD2	-	TRBV11-2	TGTGCCAGCAGCGCTAGCGGGGCTAGCACAGATACGCAGTATTTT	CASSASGASTDTQYF
TRBJ2-7	-	-	TRBV13	TGTGCCAGCAGCCAGGGGTTAGGGGTGGGTAGCGGGCGAACTAACTACGAGCAGTACTTC	CASSQGLGVGSGRTNYEQYF
TRBJ1-5	-	-	TRBV11-1	TGTGCCAGCAGCCGGGGGGGTGGTCAGCCCCAGCATTTT	CASSRGGGQPQHF
TRBJ1-1	-	few	TRBV11-2	TGTGCCAGCAGCACCCCGTGGCTGAACACTGAAGCTTTCTTT	CASSTPWLNTEAFF
TRBJ1-5	-	-	TRBV6-5	TGTGCCAGCAGTTACTTGGGGGATCAGCCCCAGCATTTT	CASSYLGDQPQHF
TRBJ2-5	TRBD1	-	TRBV19	TGTGCCAGTACGTCCAACAGGGGGCCGGGGACCCAGTACTTC	CASTSNRGPGTQYF
TRBJ1-4	TRBD1	-	TRBV29-1	TGCAGCGTTGAGGACAGGGAAAAACTGTTTTTT	CSVEDREKLFF
TRBJ2-5	-	-	TRBV4-1	TGCGCCAGCAGCCAAGTCCCTCTCTTGGGGGCGGAGACCCAGTACTTC	CASSQVPLLGAETQYF
TRBJ2-7	-	once	TRBV10-2	TGCGCCAGCCGCCCCCGACGAAGGGGAGACGAGCAGTACTTC	CASRPRRRGDEQYF
TRBJ1-1	-	-	TRBV7-2	TGTGCCAGCAGCTTAGGCGGAGGGAGTATAGCTTTCTTT	CASSLGGGSIAFF
TRBJ2-5	-	-	TRBV29-1	TGCAGCGCCGCGGGGCCGACCCCAGGGGAGACCCAGTACTTC	CSAAGPTPGETQYF